This T cell receptor (beta chain) derives from a study of OX40 agonist ivuxolimab in advanced cancers. This CDR3 is built from 15 residues. The germline gives CDR1 LNHDA, CDR2 SQIVND (reference sequence). V dropped 1 base and J dropped 0 bases, with 7 bases sitting between them. Profiling relied on immunoSEQ multiplex PCR, and the TCRdb table lists in-frame clones only, not all of them. Altogether about 82,000 clones are present, roughly 92% being singletons, with the ten largest covering around 0.65%. The TCR comes from an adult with an advanced solid tumor such as melanoma, head and neck, liver or kidney cancer. The sample here was CD4+ or CD8+ T cells sorted from blood, taken in a trial of the OX40 agonist ivuxolimab. The J gene is TRBJ1-5, the V gene TRBV19; D remains unclear. The chain's CDR3 is CASSIAAYSNQPQHF. CDR3 coding DNA: TGTGCCAGTAGTATAGCGGCTTATAGCAATCAGCCCCAGCATTTT. The full variable domain, with the rest looked up from reference TRBV19 and TRBJ1-5, is DGGITQSPKYLFRKEGQNVTLSCEQNLNHDAMYWYRQDPGQGLRLIYYSQIVNDFQKGDIAEGYSVSREKKESFPLTVTSAQKNPTAFYLCASSIAAYSNQPQHFGDGTRLSIL.